In this sample, the clone carrying this TCR beta chain is medium-sized (0.01 to 0.1%). The antigen is undetermined. The V and J ends lost 0 bases and 5 bases, in that order; junction bases with no gene match: 4. In germline, CDR1 is LNHNV, CDR2 YYDKDF (reference sequence). The CDR3 contains 15 residues. Each donor was healthy, and each was a bone marrow donor. The PCR was carried out with 60 Vbeta primers and 13 Jbeta primers. Only in-frame clones appear in the TCRdb table, and some are missing; sequencing was by immunoSEQ multiplex PCR. The sample yields around 100,000 clones, 78% seen once. The sample belongs to a study of cytomegalovirus exposure and HLA in healthy donors. The study, taken as a whole, reports: TCR beta chains numbering roughly 150 were designated cytomegalovirus-associated. In a later analysis, V- and J-gene trimming of beta chains associated with a DCLRE1C missense variant, replicated independently.

The chain combines TRBV15 with TRBJ1-1; 9 bases fit TRBD1. This sequence was found in a woman aged 40 to 49 in good health and CMV-seronegative. What was sequenced was PBMCs. The CDR3 nucleotides read TGTGCCACCAGCAGAGAGGACAGGGGTATGACTGAAGCTTTCTTT. Translation gives CATSREDRGMTEAFF.